This TCR beta chain was captured by sequencing in a study of Graves' ophthalmopathy and Graves' hyperthyroidism (dated by TCRdb to between 2018 and 2020). About the investigation overall: Peripheral blood was collected at initial diagnosis, prior to any treatment. The study used signatures of the TCR beta repertoire to tell Graves' ophthalmopathy apart from Graves' hyperthyroidism and to predict which patients would progress to ophthalmopathy. In total, 135 blood samples were TCR-sequenced: 43 ophthalmopathy, about 75 hyperthyroidism and roughly 17 hyperthyroidism-to-ophthalmopathy patients. To explore V-J signatures that separate ophthalmopathy from hyperthyroidism, a discovery set of approximately 100 patients was enrolled, consisting of about 45 with ophthalmopathy and around 57 with stable hyperthyroidism. An independent validation cohort comprised 18 to 20 hyperthyroidism patients and 15 to 17 patients who later progressed from hyperthyroidism to ophthalmopathy. In a handful of hyperthyroidism patients, the T-cell repertoire of thyroid tissue was compared with the T-cell repertoire of blood. Once sampling was done, hyperthyroidism patients were given methimazole at a starting dose of 30 mg daily, while ophthalmopathy patients were given high-dose intravenous methylprednisolone. The 95 to 100 discovery patients were divided at random into training and test sets in a 7:3 ratio. Results and caveats for the whole study, not just this receptor: Most of the expanded thyroid clonotypes with a frequency above 0.001 were also detected in blood, and it was suggested that the thyroid immune response may be reflected by blood repertoires. In validation, the model predicted ophthalmopathy progression with about 71% sensitivity and 72% to 80% specificity; roughly 12 predicted patients were CT-confirmed with GO in a median of 6.5 months. In cross-validation, the 13-signature model distinguished ophthalmopathy from stable hyperthyroidism with 85% to 90% sensitivity and around 82% specificity, and in the test set the corresponding values were approximately 80% and 68%. No statistical method was used to predetermine the sample size, and group allocation was not hidden from the investigators.

This clonotype was counted ten times or more. There is no known antigen for this receptor. The junction shows a germline mismatch at one end, possibly a read error. TCR beta CDR3 regions were amplified from RNA transcripts for repertoire sequencing. The first round was an RT-PCR using HTBI primers with the Qiagen OneStep RT-PCR kit, and this first round was followed by a second-round multiplex PCR, then size selection and purification. Sequencing of the libraries was carried out on an Illumina HiSeq2000 in paired-end mode with 100 bp reads. Under the source paper's analysis protocol: SOAPnuke was used to process the reads, throwing out any read that had adapters, had uncalled bases, had a mean Phred below 15, or lacked an exact constant-primer or identifier match. COPE v1.2.5 was used to merge high-quality paired reads. Unique nucleotide sequences were defined as clonotypes and aligned to IMGT TRB V, D and J references using MiTCR v1.1. The analysis was limited to V-J combinations with a frequency above 0.0001, which together covered over 99% of the repertoires. For each V-J combination, a TCR clonal expansion and chaos score was defined as F50 clonal expansion divided by the chaos observed in the TCRdist matrix. Welch's t-statistics and random forest were used to reduce features to about a dozen V-J combinations, which were fed into a naive Bayes classifier. The Morisita-Horn index was used to measure how similar the thyroid and blood repertoires were. The public reads were run again by TCRdb, first through fastp at Q25 and then through MiXCR, and only productive beta chains were kept. Each entry is one CDR3 protein sequence, shown with its most common DNA and genes. These V and J calls rely on TCRdb rather than the paper's analysis. The sample has approximately 410,000 distinct CDR3 sequences on record, approximately 15% of them singletons. Together, the top ten hold about 7% of the sample.

A patient counted as having stable hyperthyroidism if there was no progression to ophthalmopathy within 18 months of follow-up. Hyperthyroidism patients were newly diagnosed, were aged 18 to 65 years, and had a disease duration under 2 months. Patients with other autoimmune diseases, uncontrolled infections, pregnancy or lactation were excluded from the study. Clinical symptoms, serum thyroxine, TRAb, thyroid ultrasound and orbital computed tomography were used for diagnosis. PBMCs were isolated from roughly 10 ml of fresh peripheral blood by Ficoll-Paque density gradient centrifugation. Trizol reagent was used to extract the total RNA, and its quality was then checked on an Agilent 2100 Bioanalyzer. Source material: peripheral blood. This receptor was obtained from a woman between 18 and 29 years old with stable Graves' hyperthyroidism. Donor details come from another sample of the same person, matched by shared clones.

The DNA sequence reads TGTGCTAGCAGCCGTGGGGTGGACATCTGGACCCAGTACTTC. This sequence encodes CASSRGVDIWTQYF. The chain uses TRBV7-7 and TRBJ2-5; a tentative D call is TRBD1 (5 bases match). The CDR3 numbers 14 residues from cysteine through phenylalanine. The only DNA kept is the CDR3, 42 bases in frame from the first base. From a lookup of the germline V gene (reference sequence), CDR1 and CDR2 are SSHAT and FNYEAQ.